Below are 6 T cell receptor beta chains sequenced from a single sample in a study of T-cell reconstitution after alpha-beta-depleted transplantation in children. Unique molecular identifiers were incorporated during preparation of the TCRbeta library. MiXCR, applied by TCRdb to the PCR reads, yields one record per CDR3 protein. The sample records some 600,000 distinct CDR3 sequences, approximately 17% being singletons. The sample here was PBMCs from the stem cell graft donor, taken from the stem cell graft. Every receptor here comes from a human donor who donated a stem cell graft to a child with acute myeloid leukemia.

The rearrangement links TRBV7-9 to TRBJ1-1; D not certain. CDR3 size: 12 residues. The ends were cut back, 1 base at V and 8 bases at J, with 8 bases in the middle. Looked up from germline, CDR1 is SEHNR and CDR2 is FQNEAQ (reference sequence). The CDR3 DNA is TGTGCCAGCAGCTTAGGGATGGGGGAAGCTTTCTTT. The encoded protein is CASSLGMGEAFF.

This clonotype was counted a few times. V is TRBV7-9 and J is TRBJ1-2, with D possibly matching TRBD1 (6 bases). The germline V gene encodes CDR1 SEHNR and CDR2 FQNEAQ (reference sequence). V was clipped by 5 bases and J by 4 bases, with 14 bases between them. CDR3 size: 14 residues. CDR3 sequence: CASSPGDVGYGYTF. CDR3 sequence (DNA): TGTGCCAGCAGCCCAGGGGATGTGGGCTATGGCTACACCTTC.

The table lists this clonotype with many counts. J is TRBJ2-2 and V is TRBV20-1, with D tentatively TRBD2 (6 bases). V was shortened by 5 bases and J by 0 bases, with 10 bases between the two germline ends. The CDR3 is 14 residues long. Germline V CDR1 and CDR2: DFQATT, SNEGSKA (reference sequence). CDR3 amino acids: CSAGDLANTGELFF. In nucleotides, the CDR3 is TGCAGTGCTGGGGACTTGGCGAACACCGGGGAGCTGTTTTTT.

The CDR3 DNA sequence: TGCGCCAGCAGCCAAGATGTGTCGTACGAGCAGTACTTC. This encodes CASSQDVSYEQYF. The chain combines TRBV4-3 with TRBJ2-7; D is unresolved. The ends were cut back, 0 bases at V and 4 bases at J, with 7 bases in the middle. CDR1 and CDR2 (germline): LGHNA, YSLEER. The CDR3 totals 13 residues.

This clonotype was seen at least ten times. V usage is TRBV20-1 and J usage is TRBJ1-3; D is undetermined. The germline V gene encodes CDR1 DFQATT and CDR2 SNEGSKA (reference sequence). The CDR3 has 11 residues. Trimming removed 6 bases at V and 8 bases at J, with 11 bases between. The CDR3 region is CSARKRDTIYF. For the CDR3, the DNA is TGCAGTGCCCGAAAGAGGGACACCATATATTTT.

This clonotype was observed many times. The rearrangement links TRBV20-1 to TRBJ1-1, with D possibly being TRBD1 (6 bases). Looked up from germline, CDR1 is DFQATT and CDR2 is SNEGSKA (reference sequence). This CDR3 is built from 14 residues. V was trimmed by 0 bases and J by 4 bases, leaving 12 bases between them. In DNA form, the CDR3 reads TGCAGTGCTAGAGATAAGGGGGTAGGCACTGAAGCTTTCTTT. As protein: CSARDKGVGTEAFF.